This T cell receptor beta chain was sequenced for a study of cytomegalovirus exposure and HLA in healthy donors. The PCR employed 60 Vbeta primers together with 13 Jbeta primers. Assay used: immunoSEQ multiplex PCR; TCRdb lists only in-frame clones, some missing. The sample yields roughly 280,000 clones, roughly two thirds seen once. The CDR3 totals 13 residues. V dropped 5 bases and J dropped 5 bases, with 12 bases sitting between them. From germline, CDR1 is MNHEY and CDR2 SVGAGI. The chain is built from TRBV6-5 and TRBJ1-1; the D gene is possibly TRBD1 (6 bases). The sequencing sample was made of PBMCs. This receptor was identified in a female donor in good health and CMV-seronegative. CDR3 sequence (DNA): TGTGCCAGCAGTCAGACAGGTGGAACTGAAGCTTTCTTT. Translated: CASSQTGGTEAFF.